Reported below is one T cell receptor beta chain. The sample is drawn from a study of blood T cell repertoires in COVID-19. Overall study context: From T cells, B-cell-depleted T cells, or PBMCs came the material, which was cDNA or gDNA.

Germline trimming cut 6 bases from V and 3 bases from J; bases unmatched to any gene: 13. Per germline, CDR1 LNHDA and CDR2 SQIVND (reference sequence). The CDR3 has 18 amino acids. TCRdb's table, derived via immunoSEQ multiplex PCR, lists solely in-frame clones and lacks some. The table includes 60,000 to 65,000 clones, 60% to 85% detected once. The sequencing input was peripheral blood. J is TRBJ2-2 and V is TRBV19, with TRBD1 matching 10 bases. This receptor was obtained from an elderly woman with acute or convalescent COVID-19. The CDR3 DNA is TGTGCCAGTAGAAGACGGCCGGGACAGGGGACTTACACCGGGGAGCTGTTTTTT. This codes for CASRRRPGQGTYTGELFF.